The 30 T cell receptor beta chains below were found in one sample sequenced in a study of T cell repertoires and HLA-DP antigens. This table comes from immunoSEQ multiplex PCR, and its TCRdb copy is limited to in-frame clones, with some not included. The sample has around 90,000 clones, about nine tenths seen once. The antigens of these receptors remain unknown. Sequenced input: CD4+ T cells from PBMCs. These receptors came from a man aged 45-60 years in good health and CMV-seronegative.

This chain links TRBV5-1 with TRBJ1-2; TRBD1 matches at 7 bases. Germline loops: CDR1 SGHRS, CDR2 YFSETQ. Germline trimming cut 4 bases from V and 2 bases from J; bases unmatched to any gene: 20. This CDR3 contains 19 residues. The CDR3 loop is CASSPRTGTAGGGNYGYTF. CDR3 nucleotide sequence: TGCGCCAGCAGCCCTAGAACCGGGACAGCCGGGGGAGGCAACTATGGCTACACCTTC.

The chain uses TRBV6-1 and TRBJ2-7; 7 bases are shared with TRBD1. CDR1 MNHNS and CDR2 SASEGT come from the germline V gene. CDR3 size: 13 residues. Germline trimming cut 4 bases from V and 7 bases from J; bases unmatched to any gene: 7. The CDR3 DNA reads TGTGCCAGCAGTGCTCTCAGGGGGATGGAGCAGTACTTC. This sequence encodes CASSALRGMEQYF.

This clone is a singleton in its sample. The chain combines TRBV11-2 with TRBJ2-5; maybe TRBD2 (5 bases). Germline V gene sequence: CDR1 SGHAT, CDR2 FQNNGV. V lost 6 bases, J lost 3 bases, and 11 bases lay in between. CDR3 length: 13 amino acids. CDR3 protein: CASSWVGEETQYF. Here the CDR3 DNA reads TGTGCCAGCAGTTGGGTGGGAGAAGAGACCCAGTACTTC.

This clone has at least ten counts. V gene TRBV27 combines with J gene TRBJ1-5; no clear D. The V gene lost 8 bases and the J gene lost 7 bases, with 9 bases spanning the gap. Germline loops: CDR1 MNHEY, CDR2 SMNVEV (reference sequence). There are 11 residues in the CDR3. CDR3 sequence reads: CASAINQPQHF. The CDR3 DNA is TGTGCCAGCGCGATCAACCAGCCCCAGCATTTT.

The J gene is TRBJ1-2, the V gene TRBV1. TRBV1 is given as a pseudogene. The CDR3 covers 14 residues. CDR3 region: CTSSPPATRDGYTF. The CDR3 DNA is TGCACCAGCAGCCCACCGGCGACAAGGGATGGCTACACCTTC.

The rearrangement links TRBV4-3 to TRBJ2-1; 10 bases map to TRBD1. Losses at the gene ends were 2 bases for V and 7 bases for J; bases not matched to a gene: 5. The V gene's germline CDR1 is LGHNA and CDR2 YSLEER. This CDR3 region has 15 residues. CDR3 residues: CASSQSGQGVNEQFF. As DNA, the CDR3 is TGCGCCAGCAGCCAATCCGGACAGGGGGTGAATGAGCAGTTCTTC.

This chain joins TRBV5-4 and TRBJ2-5; 7 nucleotides line up with TRBD1. Trimming cost V 2 bases and J 2 bases; bases outside gene matches: 6. Germline CDR1 and CDR2: SGHNT and YYREEE (reference sequence). The CDR3 sequence is 15 residues long. CDR3 sequence (DNA): TGTGCCAGCAGCTTCAGGTCAGGGGGTCAAGAGACCCAGTACTTC. Protein sequence: CASSFRSGGQETQYF.

This chain connects TRBV6-5 to TRBJ1-6; weak D call: TRBD1 (6 bases). CDR1 and CDR2 (germline): MNHEY, SVGAGI. The V end lost 0 bases, the J end lost 4 bases, and 7 bases lay between the germline ends. This CDR3 contains 15 residues. CDR3 residues: CASSYSTGYNSPLHF. The CDR3, as DNA: TGTGCCAGCAGTTACTCCACAGGGTATAATTCACCCCTCCACTTT.

This clone came up once. The chain couples TRBV5-5 to TRBJ1-1; D is uncertain. Germline-derived CDR1 and CDR2 are SGHKS and YYEKEE (reference sequence). CDR3 length equals 15 residues. Trimming pared 1 base from V and 3 bases from J, leaving 13 bases between. The chain's CDR3 is CASSLSRRPDTEAFF. CDR3 bases: TGTGCCAGCAGCTTGTCAAGACGGCCGGACACTGAAGCTTTCTTT.

This clone is medium-sized (0.01 to 0.1%). The chain has TRBV14 and TRBJ2-7; D gene ambiguous. Trimming took off 1 base at V and 9 bases at J, with 10 bases between the two ends. Germline-derived CDR1 and CDR2 are SGHDN and FVKESK. The CDR3 has 12 amino acids. CDR3 in amino acids: CASSQGSTWQYF. Written as DNA, the CDR3 is TGTGCCAGCAGCCAAGGGAGCACCTGGCAGTACTTC.

The rearrangement joins TRBV25-1 to TRBJ2-5; D is ambiguous. CDR1 is MGHDK and CDR2 is SYGVNS in the germline V gene. The CDR3 contains 13 residues. Between the trimmed V and J ends, which lost 6 bases and 1 base, there was a span of 9 bases. Written as DNA, the CDR3 is TGTGCCAGCAGCAGACCGTCCCAAGAGACCCAGTACTTC. Amino acids: CASSRPSQETQYF.

The chain has TRBV19 and TRBJ2-5; TRBD1 is a possible D gene (6 bases). CDR3 length equals 14 residues. The germline gives CDR1 LNHDA, CDR2 SQIVND (reference sequence). V lost 4 bases, J lost 1 base, and 10 bases lay in between. The CDR3 nucleotides are TGTGCCAGTAGTACCCGACAGGCCCAAGAGACCCAGTACTTC. Protein: CASSTRQAQETQYF.

The chain has TRBV30 and TRBJ2-1, with D possibly being TRBD1 or TRBD2 (7 bases each). V was shortened by 3 bases and J by 4 bases, with 16 bases between the two germline ends. This CDR3 is built from 15 residues. CDR1 and CDR2 (germline): GTSNPN, SVGIG (reference sequence). CDR3 protein: CAWRPPRGGYNEQFF. CDR3 nucleotide sequence: TGTGCCTGGAGGCCCCCCAGGGGGGGGTACAATGAGCAGTTCTTC.

This sequence joins TRBV10-2 and TRBJ2-1; maybe TRBD2 (5 bases). Trimming cost V 1 base and J 1 base, with 5 bases left between them. The germline V gene has CDR1 WSHSY and CDR2 SAAADI. The CDR3 has 14 residues. The CDR3 here is CASSEWRSYNEQFF. Written as DNA, the CDR3 is TGCGCCAGCAGTGAGTGGAGGTCCTACAATGAGCAGTTCTTC.

The genes are TRBV7-9 and TRBJ2-5; unclear D gene. The CDR3 runs 13 residues. Germline V gene lookup returns CDR1 SEHNR and CDR2 FQNEAQ (reference sequence). Between the trimmed V and J ends, which lost 7 bases and 1 base, there was a span of 10 bases. The CDR3 loop is CASIPPAQETQYF. In DNA, the CDR3 is TGTGCCAGCATCCCGCCGGCCCAAGAGACCCAGTACTTC.

The V and J genes are TRBV6-1 and TRBJ2-7, with 10 bases identical to TRBD1. J lost 2 bases, V lost 10 bases, and 5 bases had no gene match. This CDR3 region has 13 residues. The germline V gene encodes CDR1 MNHNS and CDR2 SASEGT. The CDR3 sequence: CAIRTGGTYEQYF. The CDR3 nucleotides are TGTGCCATCCGGACAGGGGGTACCTACGAGCAGTACTTC.

This clone was counted only a few times. The chain combines TRBV19 with TRBJ2-1, with D possibly being TRBD1 (5 bases). Trimming pared 6 bases from V and 4 bases from J, leaving 7 bases between. The germline V gene encodes CDR1 LNHDA and CDR2 SQIVND (reference sequence). This CDR3 is built from 12 residues. This CDR3 is CASSDSYNEQFF. Here the CDR3 DNA reads TGTGCCAGTAGCGACAGTTACAATGAGCAGTTCTTC.

The genes are TRBV6-4 and TRBJ1-6; possible D gene TRBD1, 6 bases. The CDR3 covers 15 residues. The germline gives CDR1 MRHNA, CDR2 SNTAGT. Trimming removed 4 bases from V and 3 bases from J, with 10 bases in between. This chain's CDR3 is CASSGDTDYNSPLHF. In DNA, the CDR3 is TGTGCCAGCAGTGGGGACACTGACTATAATTCACCCCTCCACTTT.

The rearrangement joins TRBV7-3 to TRBJ2-3; D uncertain. Deletions cut 3 bases from V and 9 bases from J, with 19 bases between. The CDR3 totals 15 residues. From germline, CDR1 is SGHTA and CDR2 FQGTGA. For the CDR3, the DNA is TGTGCCAGCAGCTTTCTGGGTGAAATGAGTTCGACGCAGTATTTT. Translating gives CASSFLGEMSSTQYF.

V and J are TRBV5-1 and TRBJ2-3; 8 bases match TRBD2. The trim removed 4 bases at V and 2 bases at J, leaving 9 bases unmatched. Germline V gene lookup returns CDR1 SGHRS and CDR2 YFSETQ. CDR3 size: 16 residues. CDR3 amino acids: CASSRGGGGTTDTQYF. For the CDR3, the DNA is TGCGCCAGCAGCCGCGGTGGCGGGGGGACCACAGATACGCAGTATTTT. Full variable domain (outside the CDR3, taken from reference TRBV5-1 and TRBJ2-3): KAGVTQTPRYLIKTRGQQVTLSCSPISGHRSVSWYQQTPGQGLQFLFEYFSETQRNKGNFPGRFSGRQFSNSRSEMNVSTLELGDSALYLCASSRGGGGTTDTQYFGPGTRLTVL.

The chain uses TRBV4-3 and TRBJ1-4, with a possible D match to TRBD1 (5 bases). This CDR3 is built from 19 residues. Trimming cost V 6 bases and J 2 bases, with 25 bases left between them. CDR1 LGHNA and CDR2 YSLEER come from the germline V gene. The CDR3 reads CASSQTPQNPQATNEKLFF. The DNA of the CDR3 is TGCGCCAGCAGTCAGACACCACAGAACCCACAGGCGACTAATGAAAAACTGTTTTTT.

The chain has TRBV6-1 and TRBJ2-1; D uncertain. Between the trimmed V and J ends, which lost 3 bases and 8 bases, there was a span of 2 bases. Germline-derived CDR1 and CDR2 are MNHNS and SASEGT. CDR3 length: 10 amino acids. This CDR3 is CASSDYEQFF. CDR3 nucleotides: TGTGCCAGCAGTGATTATGAGCAGTTCTTC.

This chain joins TRBV11-2 and TRBJ2-7; TRBD1 agrees at 7 bases. CDR3 size: 15 residues. J lost 2 bases, V lost 1 base, and 5 bases had no gene match. CDR1 SGHAT and CDR2 FQNNGV come from the germline V gene. CDR3 residues: CASSLVDRETYEQYF. Here the CDR3 DNA reads TGTGCCAGCAGCTTAGTTGACAGGGAAACCTACGAGCAGTACTTC. The variable domain in full, with the rest retrieved from reference TRBV11-2 and TRBJ2-7, is EAGVAQSPRYKIIEKRQSVAFWCNPISGHATLYWYQQILGQGPKLLIQFQNNGVVDDSQLPKDRFSAERLKGVDSTLKIQPAKLEDSAVYLCASSLVDRETYEQYFGPGTRLTVT.

This chain uses TRBV28 with TRBJ1-2, with unresolved D. With 5 bases removed from V and 9 bases from J, the gap between germline ends came to 16 bases. Looked up from germline, CDR1 is MDHEN and CDR2 is SYDVKM. The CDR3 runs to 13 residues. The CDR3 is CASSPGVAGSYTF. The DNA for the CDR3 is TGTGCCAGCAGTCCCGGGGTTGCGGGGAGCTACACCTTC.

This clone was picked up one time. This sequence joins TRBV30 and TRBJ2-3; D is perhaps TRBD2 (5 bases). The V end lost 3 bases, the J end lost 6 bases, and 10 bases lay between the germline ends. The germline V gene has CDR1 GTSNPN and CDR2 SVGIG (reference sequence). CDR3 length: 12 amino acids. CDR3 bases: TGTGCCTGGAGCCCGGGGATTGATACGCAGTATTTT. Translation: CAWSPGIDTQYF.

The sample holds a few counts of this clone. The chain links TRBV5-1 to TRBJ1-2; 7 nucleotides agree with TRBD1. CDR3 length: 16 amino acids. The ends lost 3 bases at V and 4 bases at J; junction bases unmatched: 12. Germline CDR1 reads SGHRS; CDR2 reads YFSETQ. The CDR3 loop reads CASSWGPDRVTYGYTF. CDR3 nucleotide sequence: TGCGCCAGCAGCTGGGGACCCGACAGGGTGACCTATGGCTACACCTTC.

The CDR3 reads CSAMRGGPLAGTDTQYF. The CDR3 DNA sequence: TGCAGCGCTATGAGGGGGGGCCCGCTAGCGGGCACAGATACGCAGTATTTT. The V call is TRBV29-1, the J call TRBJ2-3, with TRBD2 as a possible D gene (7 bases). CDR1 is SQVTM, CDR2 ANQGSEA, per germline. The CDR3 covers 17 residues. The V gene lost 7 bases and the J gene lost 1 base, with 24 bases spanning the gap.

This chain links TRBV7-9 with TRBJ2-1; D is unresolved. Per the germline V gene, CDR1 is SEHNR and CDR2 is FQNEAQ (reference sequence). Trimming pared 1 base from V and 3 bases from J, leaving 10 bases between. This CDR3 spans 15 amino acids. The CDR3 protein is CASSLGMGGYNEQFF. The CDR3 nucleotides read TGTGCCAGCAGCTTAGGCATGGGCGGCTACAATGAGCAGTTCTTC.

The rearrangement links TRBV7-2 to TRBJ1-1; no definite D call. CDR1 and CDR2 (germline): SGHTA, FQGNSA. The CDR3 sequence is 12 residues long. With 5 bases removed from V and 6 bases from J, the gap between germline ends came to 10 bases. The CDR3 nucleotides are TGTGCCAGCAGCCCCCCAAAACCTGAAGCTTTCTTT. Its translation is CASSPPKPEAFF. The full variable domain, completed using reference TRBV7-2 and TRBJ1-1, is GAGVSQSPSNKVTEKGKDVELRCDPISGHTALYWYRQSLGQGLEFLIYFQGNSAPDKSGLPSDRFSAERTGGSVSTLTIQRTQQEDSAVYLCASSPPKPEAFFGQGTRLTVV.

This clone was observed a handful of times. J is TRBJ1-2 and V is TRBV6-6; no firm D call. Per the germline V gene, CDR1 is MNHNY and CDR2 is SVGAGI (reference sequence). Trimming stripped 2 bases from V and 6 bases from J, with 19 bases between. The CDR3 is 16 residues long. As DNA, the CDR3 is TGTGCCAGCAGTTACCCCACCGCAACCCAACCCAATGGCTACACCTTC. It is translated as CASSYPTATQPNGYTF.